The 22 T cell receptor beta chains below all came from one sample that was sequenced in a study of T cells in women clearing cervical HPV infection. Some clones are missing from TCRdb's copy, which holds only in-frame ones; the method was immunoSEQ multiplex PCR. In all, the sample yields more than 30,000 clones. The source material was blood buffy coat. The receptor set was obtained from a woman between 18 and 75 years old with a cervical HPV16 infection that either progressed to CIN3+ or cleared (not recorded which).

Concerning this clone: The read comes to an end 3 residues before the CDR3 does, leaving the germline J gene to fill in the end. The rearrangement links TRBV13 to TRBJ1-4; D is unclear. Trimming left V 6 bases short and J 8 bases short, with 10 bases between. The CDR3 has 12 residues. CDR1 PRHDT and CDR2 FYEKMQ come from the germline V gene (reference sequence). The CDR3 bases that were read are TGTGCCAGCAGGATGTCGAGGGAAAAA. Translating gives CASRMSREK. The CDR3 in its entirety is CASRMSREKLFF.

Remarks on this clone: The read ends 3 residues early relative to the CDR3; the germline J gene fills the gap. The chain carries TRBV29-1 and TRBJ1-5, with TRBD1 matching 7 bases. This CDR3 has 13 residues. V gave up 5 bases and J gave up 6 bases; unmatched junction bases: 7. Germline lookup yields CDR1 SQVTM and CDR2 ANQGSEA. The part of the CDR3 DNA that was read is TGCAGCGTTACTCGGGACAGAGGTCAGCCC. It yields the protein CSVTRDRGQP. The entire CDR3 sequence reads CSVTRDRGQPQHF.

Turning to this clone: Read data end 3 residues before the CDR3 end; the end is taken from the germline J gene. The chain combines TRBV2 with TRBJ2-3; no firm D call. The V gene's germline CDR1 is SNHLY and CDR2 FYNNEI. V shed 8 bases and J shed 6 bases, with 12 bases lying between them. This CDR3 is built from 12 residues. The part of the CDR3 DNA that was read is TGTGCCAGCGGGCAGGCTGGGGATACG. Protein sequence: CASGQAGDT. Given in full, the CDR3 is CASGQAGDTQYF. The full variable domain, its missing parts supplied by reference TRBV2 and TRBJ2-3, is EPEVTQTPSHQVTQMGQEVILRCVPISNHLYFYWYRQILGQKVEFLVSFYNNEISEKSEIFDDQFSVERPDGSNFTLKIRSTKLEDSAMYFCASGQAGDTQYFGPGTRLTVL.

Comments on this clone: The read ends 3 residues early relative to the CDR3; the germline J gene fills the gap. The V gene is TRBV7-2, the J gene TRBJ1-4; D is undetermined. Germline V gene data show CDR1 as SGHTA and CDR2 as FQGNSA. CDR3 length: 14 residues. The V end was cut by 2 bases, the J end by 7 bases, with 11 bases between. The CDR3 loop is CASSLIQNPEKLFF. CDR3 bases read: TGTGCCAGCAGCTTAATTCAGAACCCTGAAAAA.

Remarks on this clone: The CDR3 goes on 3 residues after the read ends, and that part is filled in from the germline J gene. The V gene is TRBV2, the J gene TRBJ2-7; 7 bases agree with TRBD1. The J segment lost 0 bases and the V segment lost 7 bases, leaving 12 bases of the junction unmatched. The CDR3 extends over 16 amino acids. The germline gives CDR1 SNHLY, CDR2 FYNNEI. CDR3 region: CASKERTGRSSYEQYF. The CDR3 DNA, read in part, is TGTGCCAGCAAAGAGAGGACAGGCAGGAGCTCCTACGAG.

Of note for this clone: The sequenced fragment ends 3 residues before the CDR3 boundary, so the rest is inferred from the germline J gene. J is TRBJ2-7 and V is TRBV12-3 or TRBV12-4, with 10 bases lining up with TRBD1. CDR3 size: 14 residues. J gave up 3 bases and V 3 bases, and 2 bases lay outside the gene matches. This chain's CDR3 is CASSFGTGDYEQYF. Incomplete CDR3 DNA: TGTGCCAGCAGTTTCGGGACAGGGGACTACGAG.

A note on this clone: The read stops 3 residues short of the end of the CDR3; the missing end is completed from the germline J gene. This chain connects TRBV20-1 to TRBJ1-4; 7 nucleotides match TRBD1. Germline CDR1 is DFQATT and CDR2 is SNEGSKA (reference sequence). The CDR3 has 15 amino acids. Partial CDR3 DNA: TGCAGTGCTCGAATCTTCGGGACAGCTAATTCACCA. It codes for CSARIFGTANSP. The complete CDR3 reads CSARIFGTANSPLFF.

Worth noting for this clone: The read ends 3 residues before the CDR3 terminus; that terminus is restored from the germline J gene. Different DNA sequences within this sample yield the same CDR3. The chain combines TRBV2 with TRBJ1-3, with 7 bases fitting TRBD1. V lost 8 bases and J lost 0; bases outside the gene matches: 10. This CDR3 has 16 residues. The germline gives CDR1 SNHLY, CDR2 FYNNEI. The CDR3 sequence is CASEIGGTVSGNTIYF. CDR3 bases read: TGTGCCAGCGAAATTGGGGGGACAGTCTCTGGAAACACC.

Notes on this clone: The read halts 3 residues ahead of the CDR3 end, with the missing end drawn from the germline J gene. The chain recombines TRBV11-3 with TRBJ2-7, with a tentative D call TRBD1 (5 bases). Germline V gene lookup returns CDR1 SGHNT and CDR2 YENEEA. This CDR3 has 13 amino acids. V gave up 2 bases and J gave up 0 bases, with 5 bases separating them. CDR3: CASSLQGSYEQYF. The part of the CDR3 DNA that was read is TGTGCCAGCAGCTTACAGGGCTCCTACGAG.

Regarding this clone: The read ends 3 residues shy of where the CDR3 ends; the end is completed using the germline J gene. V gene TRBV2 combines with J gene TRBJ1-5; 7 nucleotides match TRBD1. The CDR3 has 16 amino acids. Losses at the gene ends were 3 bases for V and 3 bases for J; bases not matched to a gene: 8. CDR1 SNHLY and CDR2 FYNNEI come from the germline V gene. The sequenced CDR3 bases are TGTGCCAGCAGTGACTCGAAGGGGGCCGACAATCAGCCC. Its translation is CASSDSKGADNQP. Given in full, the CDR3 is CASSDSKGADNQPQHF.

About this clone itself: Coverage ceases 3 residues before the CDR3 finishes, and the germline J gene fills in the end. The chain carries TRBV20-1 and TRBJ2-1; weak D call: TRBD2 (7 bases). The V end lost 6 bases, the J end lost 2 bases, and 14 bases lay between the germline ends. CDR3 size: 14 residues. Germline CDR1 DFQATT, CDR2 SNEGSKA (reference sequence). CDR3 protein: CSAHRGAPYNEQFF. CDR3 DNA (partial): TGCAGTGCACATCGGGGGGCCCCCTACAATGAG.

Concerning this clone itself: Coverage ceases 3 residues before the CDR3 finishes, and the germline J gene fills in the end. This chain joins TRBV7-9 and TRBJ1-2; possible D gene TRBD1, 6 bases. Germline CDR1 reads SEHNR; CDR2 reads FQNEAQ (reference sequence). CDR3 length: 15 residues. CDR3 sequence: CASSLGQGRYYDYTF. Incomplete CDR3 DNA: TGTGCCAGCAGCTTAGGCCAGGGGCGATACTACGAC.

Details on this clone: The read terminates 3 residues before the CDR3 end, so the remaining end is supplied by the germline J gene. V and J are TRBV5-4 and TRBJ2-2; 11 nucleotides agree with TRBD1. The CDR3 runs to 15 residues. Germline CDR1 reads SGHNT; CDR2 reads YYREEE (reference sequence). CDR3 region: CASRKQGQGDEKLFF. The DNA read from the CDR3 is TGTGCCAGCCGGAAGCAGGGACAGGGGGATGAAAAG. Full variable domain (remainder filled in from reference TRBV5-4 and TRBJ2-2): ETGVTQSPTHLIKTRGQQVTLRCSSQSGHNTVSWYQQALGQGPQFIFQYYREEENGRGNFPPRFSGLQFPNYSSELNVNALELDDSALYLCASRKQGQGDEKLFFGEGSRLTVL.

Details on this clone: Read data end 3 residues before the CDR3 end; the end is taken from the germline J gene. The chain recombines TRBV19 with TRBJ2-7; tentative D call: TRBD1 (5 bases). CDR1 is LNHDA, CDR2 SQIVND, per germline (reference sequence). Trimming cost V 8 bases and J 0 bases, with 11 bases left between them. This CDR3 comprises 13 residues. The sequenced CDR3 bases are TGTGCCAGTGCGCAGGGAAGCTCCTACGAG. This gives the protein CASAQGSSYE. The CDR3 as a whole reads CASAQGSSYEQYF.

Note on this clone: The CDR3 goes on 3 residues after the read ends, and that part is filled in from the germline J gene. The sample has other DNA sequences that encode this CDR3 too. The rearrangement links TRBV11-3 to TRBJ1-3, with D perhaps matching TRBD1 (5 bases). V was trimmed by 5 bases and J by 1 base, leaving 12 bases between them. Germline-derived CDR1 and CDR2 are SGHNT and YENEEA. CDR3 length equals 15 residues. The covered CDR3 bases are TGTGCCAGCAGCCCGTCCGGGGGATCTGGAAACACC. Translating gives CASSPSGGSGNT. The whole CDR3 is CASSPSGGSGNTIYF.

Note on this clone: The CDR3 goes on 3 residues after the read ends, and that part is filled in from the germline J gene. V and J are TRBV11-1 and TRBJ2-3; possibly TRBD1 for D (5 bases). Trimming removed 5 bases from V and 6 bases from J, with 15 bases in between. This CDR3 spans 14 amino acids. CDR1 and CDR2 from the germline V gene are SGHAT and FQDESV (reference sequence). CDR3 DNA, as far as it was read: TGTGCCAGCAGCGTAGGATGGGGCAGGGATACG. Translated: CASSVGWGRDT. The full CDR3 protein is CASSVGWGRDTQYF. The variable domain in full, with the rest retrieved from reference TRBV11-1 and TRBJ2-3, is EAEVAQSPRYKITEKSQAVAFWCDPISGHATLYWYRQILGQGPELLVQFQDESVVDDSQLPKDRFSAERLKGVDSTLKIQPAELGDSAMYLCASSVGWGRDTQYFGPGTRLTVL.

The CDR3 sequence: CASSDEDLPGELFF. Partial CDR3 DNA: TGTGCCAGCAGTGACGAGGACTTACCCGGGGAG. V gene TRBV2 combines with J gene TRBJ2-2, with D perhaps matching TRBD2 (5 bases). The read stops 3 residues short of the end of the CDR3; the missing end is completed from the germline J gene. CDR1 is SNHLY and CDR2 is FYNNEI in the germline V gene. V lost 3 bases and J 6 bases, leaving 11 bases between the germline ends. There are 14 residues in the CDR3.

Concerning this clone: Sequencing ends 3 residues short of the CDR3 end; the germline J gene provides the rest. The chain links TRBV6-1 to TRBJ2-1, with D perhaps TRBD2 (5 bases). The germline gives CDR1 MNHNS, CDR2 SASEGT. V was shortened by 4 bases and J by 0 bases, with 10 bases between the two germline ends. This CDR3 has 15 residues. The CDR3 spells CASSVSTSSYNEQFF. The covered CDR3 bases are TGTGCCAGCAGTGTCTCCACTAGCTCCTACAATGAG.

The CDR3 is CASSQEEGSYGYTF. Incomplete CDR3 DNA: TGCGCCAGCAGCCAAGAAGAGGGCTCCTATGGC. This chain uses TRBV4-1 with TRBJ1-2; D is undetermined. Read coverage stops 3 residues before the CDR3 terminus; the germline J gene supplies the remainder. The germline V gene has CDR1 MGHRA and CDR2 YSYEKL. The CDR3 runs to 14 residues. Trimming took 0 bases from V and 4 from J, leaving 9 bases between them.

For this clone: The read stops 3 residues short of the end of the CDR3; the missing end is completed from the germline J gene. V usage is TRBV5-6 and J usage is TRBJ1-6; 10 nucleotides match TRBD1. CDR1 is SGHDT, CDR2 YYEEEE, per germline. The trim removed 3 bases at V and 9 bases at J, leaving 3 bases unmatched. The CDR3 sequence is 14 residues long. CDR3 DNA (partial): TGTGCCAGCAGCTGGGACAGGGGTGGTTCACCC. This codes for CASSWDRGGSP. The whole CDR3 protein reads CASSWDRGGSPLHF.

With regard to this clone: The sequenced fragment ends 3 residues before the CDR3 boundary, so the rest is inferred from the germline J gene. J is TRBJ2-7 and V is TRBV20-1, with TRBD1 identical over 7 bases. V dropped 5 bases and J dropped 5; count of bases not matched to a gene: 9. CDR1 and CDR2 (germline): DFQATT, SNEGSKA (reference sequence). The CDR3 runs 13 residues. The CDR3 reads CSAALNRGDEQYF. The sequenced part of the CDR3 DNA is TGCAGTGCTGCTTTGAACAGGGGCGACGAG.

Remarks on this clone: The read finishes 3 residues shy of the CDR3 end, and the germline J gene is used to complete it. The chain uses TRBV5-1 and TRBJ1-5; D uncertain. The CDR3 loop spans 18 amino acids. Germline lookup yields CDR1 SGHRS and CDR2 YFSETQ. Trimming took 1 base from V and 0 from J, leaving 17 bases between them. CDR3 residues: CASSLKRGRFYSNQPQHF. The DNA read from the CDR3 is TGCGCCAGCAGCTTGAAGCGTGGAAGGTTTTATAGCAATCAGCCC.